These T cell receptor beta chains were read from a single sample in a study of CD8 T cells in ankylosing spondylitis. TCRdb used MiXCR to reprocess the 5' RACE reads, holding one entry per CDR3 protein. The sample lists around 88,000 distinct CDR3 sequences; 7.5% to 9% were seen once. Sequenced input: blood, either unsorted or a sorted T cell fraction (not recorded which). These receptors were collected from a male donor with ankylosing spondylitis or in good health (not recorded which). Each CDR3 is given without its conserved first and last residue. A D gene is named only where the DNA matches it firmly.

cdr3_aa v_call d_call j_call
ASSMRDGNYEQY TRBV11-3 . TRBJ2-7
ASSQEDRGRWDMNTEAF TRBV3-1 TRBD1 TRBJ1-1
ASSSLTGLNSPLH TRBV11-2 TRBD1 TRBJ1-6
ASSKGTSGLSEQF TRBV28 TRBD2 TRBJ2-1
ASSRTGSDTGELF TRBV7-9 . TRBJ2-2
ASRTAFRGRRDGYT TRBV5-1 TRBD1 TRBJ1-2
ASSGLAGGRIRTYNEQF TRBV2 TRBD2 TRBJ2-1
ASSLGGTANTGELF TRBV5-1 . TRBJ2-2
ASSLYPVTGDNEQF TRBV9 . TRBJ2-1
ASSLGANVLT TRBV12-3/TRBV12-4 . TRBJ2-6
AISDTSLNQPQH TRBV10-3 . TRBJ1-5
ASSFGRFNYGYT TRBV12-3/TRBV12-4 . TRBJ1-2
ASSPTGPGSEAF TRBV5-1 . TRBJ1-1
ASMGGPNTEAF TRBV7-9 . TRBJ1-1
ASSPRDSLGTQY TRBV5-1 . TRBJ2-3
ASSYAGGDDEQY TRBV6-5 TRBD1 TRBJ2-7
ASSFVAGTPTYEQY TRBV3-1 TRBD2 TRBJ2-7
ASSLVVGQETQY TRBV12-3/TRBV12-4 . TRBJ2-5
ATSGDRGGTEAF TRBV24-1 TRBD1 TRBJ1-1
ATSTDVDSGNTIY TRBV15 . TRBJ1-3
SVVKQGASKNIQY TRBV29-1 TRBD1 TRBJ2-4
ASSLLYRSSYNSPLH TRBV28 . TRBJ1-6
ASSLGATSGGKETQY TRBV28 TRBD2 TRBJ2-5
ASSLEAGLGRTEAF TRBV5-1 . TRBJ1-1
ASSPAGGPHTQY TRBV4-1 TRBD2 TRBJ2-3
ASRVEIAWYEQY TRBV12-3/TRBV12-4 . TRBJ2-7
ASSLAGAENSPLH TRBV5-1 . TRBJ1-6
ATSRDESGGTTDTQY TRBV15 TRBD2 TRBJ2-3
ASADRVGNNQPQH TRBV4-2 TRBD1 TRBJ1-5
ASSSPGMTNTEAF TRBV6-5 . TRBJ1-1
ASSVDSGGATYEQY TRBV2 TRBD1 TRBJ2-7
ASSPGTGSSPLH TRBV5-1 TRBD1 TRBJ1-6
SVVGQAFPGELF TRBV29-1 TRBD1 TRBJ2-2
ASSYSPEQGTNEQF TRBV6-5 TRBD1 TRBJ2-1
ASSWDSNYGYT TRBV12-3/TRBV12-4 TRBD1 TRBJ1-2
ASSPTLTGTTEAF TRBV12-3/TRBV12-4 . TRBJ1-1
SVGVYEQF TRBV29-1 . TRBJ2-1
ASSLARGYGYT TRBV28 TRBD1 TRBJ1-2
ASMMTGQGEQY TRBV2 TRBD1 TRBJ2-7
ASSPRGETQY TRBV6-5 . TRBJ2-5
ASSQDQSQETQY TRBV4-1 . TRBJ2-5
ASSSTGDSNQPQH TRBV7-9 TRBD1 TRBJ1-5
ASSPPAYNEQF TRBV5-6 . TRBJ2-1
ASQTSGTDTQY TRBV5-1 TRBD2 TRBJ2-3
ASSFGTEQF TRBV12-3/TRBV12-4 . TRBJ2-1
ASSRPGSEAF TRBV7-9 . TRBJ1-1
ASSYSEYSRGNEQF TRBV6-6 . TRBJ2-1